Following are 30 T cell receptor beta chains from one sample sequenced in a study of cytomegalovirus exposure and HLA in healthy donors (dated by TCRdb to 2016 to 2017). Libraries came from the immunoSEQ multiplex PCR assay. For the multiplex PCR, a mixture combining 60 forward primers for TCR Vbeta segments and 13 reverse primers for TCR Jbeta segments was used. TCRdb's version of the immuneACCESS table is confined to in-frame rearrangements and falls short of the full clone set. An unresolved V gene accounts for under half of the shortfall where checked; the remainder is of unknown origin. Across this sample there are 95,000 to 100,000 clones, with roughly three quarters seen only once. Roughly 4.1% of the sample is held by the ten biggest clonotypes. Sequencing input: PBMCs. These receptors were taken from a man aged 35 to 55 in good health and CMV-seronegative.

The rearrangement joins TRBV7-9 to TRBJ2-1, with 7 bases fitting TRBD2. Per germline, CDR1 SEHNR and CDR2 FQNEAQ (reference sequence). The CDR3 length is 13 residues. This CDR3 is CSCREVAYNEQFF. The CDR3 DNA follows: TGTTCCTGTCGGGAGGTCGCCTACAATGAGCAGTTCTTC.

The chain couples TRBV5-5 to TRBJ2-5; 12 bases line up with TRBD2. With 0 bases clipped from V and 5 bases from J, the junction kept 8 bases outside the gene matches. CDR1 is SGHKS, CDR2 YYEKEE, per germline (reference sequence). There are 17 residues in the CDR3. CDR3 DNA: TGTGCCAGCAGCTTGGGGCTAGCGGGGGGGGTGATGGAGACCCAGTACTTC. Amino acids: CASSLGLAGGVMETQYF.

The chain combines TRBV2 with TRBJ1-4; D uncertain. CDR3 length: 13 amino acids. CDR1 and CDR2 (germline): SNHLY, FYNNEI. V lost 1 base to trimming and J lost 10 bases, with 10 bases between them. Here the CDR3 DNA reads TGTGCCAGCAGTGAAGGAAGTCGGGGAAAACTGTTTTTT. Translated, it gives CASSEGSRGKLFF.

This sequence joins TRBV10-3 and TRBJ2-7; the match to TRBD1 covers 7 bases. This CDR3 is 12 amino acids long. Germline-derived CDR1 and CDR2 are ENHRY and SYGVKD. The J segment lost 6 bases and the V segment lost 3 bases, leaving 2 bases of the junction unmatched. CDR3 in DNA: TGTGCCATCAGTGACGGGACAGTCGAGCAGTACTTC. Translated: CAISDGTVEQYF.

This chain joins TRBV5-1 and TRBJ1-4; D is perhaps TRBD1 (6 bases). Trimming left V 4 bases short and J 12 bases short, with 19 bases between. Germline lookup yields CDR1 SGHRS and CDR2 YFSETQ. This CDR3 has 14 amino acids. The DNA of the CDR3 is TGCGCCAGCAGCCTAGGACAGCTCCGAGAACAACTGTTTTTT. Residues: CASSLGQLREQLFF.

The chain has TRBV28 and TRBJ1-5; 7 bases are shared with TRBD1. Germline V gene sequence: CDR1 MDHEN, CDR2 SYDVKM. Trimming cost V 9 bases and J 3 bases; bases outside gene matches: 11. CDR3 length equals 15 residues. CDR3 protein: CASSTGQGDNQPQHF. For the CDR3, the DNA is TGTGCCAGTTCCACGGGGCAGGGGGACAATCAGCCCCAGCATTTT.

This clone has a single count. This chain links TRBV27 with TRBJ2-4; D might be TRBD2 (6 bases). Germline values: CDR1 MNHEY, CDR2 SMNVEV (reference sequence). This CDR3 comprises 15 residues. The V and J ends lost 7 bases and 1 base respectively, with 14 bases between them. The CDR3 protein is CASTSGGDAKNIQYF. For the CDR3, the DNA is TGTGCCAGCACCAGTGGAGGGGACGCCAAAAACATTCAGTACTTC.

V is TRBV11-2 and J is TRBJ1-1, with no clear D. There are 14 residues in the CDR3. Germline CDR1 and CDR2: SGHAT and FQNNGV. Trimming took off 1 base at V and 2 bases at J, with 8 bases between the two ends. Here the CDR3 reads CASSLVGSNTEAFF. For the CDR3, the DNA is TGTGCCAGCAGCTTAGTGGGCAGCAACACTGAAGCTTTCTTT.

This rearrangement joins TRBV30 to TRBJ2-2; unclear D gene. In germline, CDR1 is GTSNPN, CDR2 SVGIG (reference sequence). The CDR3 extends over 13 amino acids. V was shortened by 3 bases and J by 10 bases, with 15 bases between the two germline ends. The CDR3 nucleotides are TGTGCCTGGAGCCCCGACTGGCCTGCGGAGCTGTTTTTT. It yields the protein CAWSPDWPAELFF.

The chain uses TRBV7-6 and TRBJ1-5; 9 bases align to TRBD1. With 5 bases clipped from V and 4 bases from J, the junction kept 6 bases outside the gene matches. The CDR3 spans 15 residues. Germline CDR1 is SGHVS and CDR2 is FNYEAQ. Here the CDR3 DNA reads TGTGCCAGCAGCCGCGAGACAGGGGGAAATCAGCCCCAGCATTTT. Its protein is CASSRETGGNQPQHF.

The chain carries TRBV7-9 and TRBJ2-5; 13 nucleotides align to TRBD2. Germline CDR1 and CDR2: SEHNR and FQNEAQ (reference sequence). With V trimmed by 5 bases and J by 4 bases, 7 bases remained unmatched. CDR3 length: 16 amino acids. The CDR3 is CASSLGLAGAGETQYF. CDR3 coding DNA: TGTGCCAGCAGCCTTGGACTAGCGGGGGCAGGAGAGACCCAGTACTTC.

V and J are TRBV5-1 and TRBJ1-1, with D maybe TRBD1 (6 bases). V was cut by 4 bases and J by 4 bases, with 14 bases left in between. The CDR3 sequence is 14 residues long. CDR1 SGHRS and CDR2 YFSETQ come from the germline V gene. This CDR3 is CASSPGHRFTEAFF. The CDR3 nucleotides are TGCGCCAGCAGCCCGGGACACCGGTTCACTGAAGCTTTCTTT.

The CDR3 sequence is CASRLAGRDAGELFF. The CDR3 coding sequence is TGTGCCAGCAGACTAGCGGGGCGGGATGCCGGGGAGCTGTTTTTT. The chain is built from TRBV25-1 and TRBJ2-2; 10 nucleotides line up with TRBD2. The trim removed 6 bases at V and 6 bases at J, leaving 7 bases unmatched. This CDR3 has 15 amino acids. Per the germline V gene, CDR1 is MGHDK and CDR2 is SYGVNS.

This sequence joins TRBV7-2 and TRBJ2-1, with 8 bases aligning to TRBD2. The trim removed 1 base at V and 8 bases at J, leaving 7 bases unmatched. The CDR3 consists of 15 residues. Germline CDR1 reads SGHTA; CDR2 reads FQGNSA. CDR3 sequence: CASSLEGLGIHEQFF. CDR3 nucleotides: TGTGCCAGCAGCTTAGAGGGACTAGGGATCCATGAGCAGTTCTTC.

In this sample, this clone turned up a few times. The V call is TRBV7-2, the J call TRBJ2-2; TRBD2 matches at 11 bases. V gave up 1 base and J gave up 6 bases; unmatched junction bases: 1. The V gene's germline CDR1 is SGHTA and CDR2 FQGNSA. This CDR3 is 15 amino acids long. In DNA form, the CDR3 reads TGTGCCAGCAGCTTAGTTAGCGGGGGGGCCGGGGAGCTGTTTTTT. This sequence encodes CASSLVSGGAGELFF.

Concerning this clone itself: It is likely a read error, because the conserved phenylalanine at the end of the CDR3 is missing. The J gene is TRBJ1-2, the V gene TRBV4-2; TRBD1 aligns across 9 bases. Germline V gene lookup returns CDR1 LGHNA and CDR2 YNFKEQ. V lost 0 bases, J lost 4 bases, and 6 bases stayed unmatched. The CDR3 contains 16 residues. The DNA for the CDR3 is TGTGCCAGCAGCCAAGATGGGACAGGGATCGCCTATGGCTACACCTCC. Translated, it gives CASSQDGTGIAYGYTS.

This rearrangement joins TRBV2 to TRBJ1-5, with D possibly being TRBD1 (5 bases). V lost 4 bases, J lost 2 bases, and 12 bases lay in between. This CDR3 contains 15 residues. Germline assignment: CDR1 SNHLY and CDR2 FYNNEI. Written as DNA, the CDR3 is TGTGCCAGCAGTGTGCGCCCGGGGGGCAATCAGCCCCAGCATTTT. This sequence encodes CASSVRPGGNQPQHF.

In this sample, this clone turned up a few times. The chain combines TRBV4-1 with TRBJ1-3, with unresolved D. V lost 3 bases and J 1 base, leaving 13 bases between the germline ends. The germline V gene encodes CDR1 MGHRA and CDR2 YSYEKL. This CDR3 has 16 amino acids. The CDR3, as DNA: TGCGCCAGCAGCCAGACGCACTTGAGGTCTGGAAACACCATATATTTT. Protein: CASSQTHLRSGNTIYF.

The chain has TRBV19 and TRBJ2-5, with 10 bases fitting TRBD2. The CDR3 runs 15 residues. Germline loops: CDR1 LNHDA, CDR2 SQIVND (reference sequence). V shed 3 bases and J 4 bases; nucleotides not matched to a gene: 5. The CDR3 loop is CASSISGGAGETQYF. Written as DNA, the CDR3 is TGTGCCAGTAGTATCAGCGGGGGGGCAGGAGAGACCCAGTACTTC.

CDR3 loop: CAVLAGATDTQYF. The DNA for the CDR3 is TGTGCCGTATTGGCGGGGGCCACAGATACGCAGTATTTT. V usage is TRBV11-3 and J usage is TRBJ2-3; possible D gene TRBD2, 7 bases. The germline V gene has CDR1 SGHNT and CDR2 YENEEA. The CDR3 spans 13 residues. Trimming pared 11 bases from V and 2 bases from J, leaving 14 bases between.

The CDR3 bases are TGTGCCAGTAGTATCCAGGGTACCGAAGAGACCCAGTACTTC. Its translation: CASSIQGTEETQYF. The gene calls are TRBV19 and TRBJ2-5, with D perhaps TRBD1 (5 bases). CDR3 length: 14 residues. With 3 bases removed from V and 3 bases from J, the gap between germline ends came to 11 bases. Per germline, CDR1 LNHDA and CDR2 SQIVND (reference sequence).

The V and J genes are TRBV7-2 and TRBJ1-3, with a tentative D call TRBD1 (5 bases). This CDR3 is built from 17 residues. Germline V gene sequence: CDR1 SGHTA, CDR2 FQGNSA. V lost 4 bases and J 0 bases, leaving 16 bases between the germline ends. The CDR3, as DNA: TGTGCCAGCAGCTACAGACAGACGACATTCTCTGGAAACACCATATATTTT. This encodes CASSYRQTTFSGNTIYF. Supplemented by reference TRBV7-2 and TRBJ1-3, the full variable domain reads GAGVSQSPSNKVTEKGKDVELRCDPISGHTALYWYRQSLGQGLEFLIYFQGNSAPDKSGLPSDRFSAERTGGSVSTLTIQRTQQEDSAVYLCASSYRQTTFSGNTIYFGEGSWLTVV.

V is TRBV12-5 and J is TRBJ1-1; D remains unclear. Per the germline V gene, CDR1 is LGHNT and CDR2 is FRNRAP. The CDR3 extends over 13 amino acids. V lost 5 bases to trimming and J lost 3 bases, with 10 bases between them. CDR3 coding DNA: TGTGCTAGTGGTCGAGGGAGGGACACTGAAGCTTTCTTT. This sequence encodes CASGRGRDTEAFF.

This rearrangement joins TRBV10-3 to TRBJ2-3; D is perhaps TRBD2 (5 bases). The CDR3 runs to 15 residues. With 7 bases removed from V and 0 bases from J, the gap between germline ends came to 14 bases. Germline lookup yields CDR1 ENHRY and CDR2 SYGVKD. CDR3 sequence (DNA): TGTGCCATCAATAATCGGGGATCTAGCACAGATACGCAGTATTTT. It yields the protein CAINNRGSSTDTQYF.

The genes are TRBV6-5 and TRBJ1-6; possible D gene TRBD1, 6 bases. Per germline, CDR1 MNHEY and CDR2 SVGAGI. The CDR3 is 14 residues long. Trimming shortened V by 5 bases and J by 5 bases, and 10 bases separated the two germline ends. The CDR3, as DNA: TGTGCCAGCAGTGACAGGACCGATAATTCACCCCTCCACTTT. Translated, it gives CASSDRTDNSPLHF.

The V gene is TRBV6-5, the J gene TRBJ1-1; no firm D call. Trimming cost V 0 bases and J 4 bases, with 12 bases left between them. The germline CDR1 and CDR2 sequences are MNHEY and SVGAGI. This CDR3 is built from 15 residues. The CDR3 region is CASSYSGTKGTEAFF. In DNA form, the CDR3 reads TGTGCCAGCAGTTACTCGGGCACCAAAGGCACTGAAGCTTTCTTT.

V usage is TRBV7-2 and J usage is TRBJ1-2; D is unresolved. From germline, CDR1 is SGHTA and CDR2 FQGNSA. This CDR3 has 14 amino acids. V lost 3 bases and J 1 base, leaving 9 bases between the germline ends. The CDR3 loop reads CASSFDILNYGYTF. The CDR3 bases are TGTGCCAGCAGCTTCGACATCCTTAACTATGGCTACACCTTC.

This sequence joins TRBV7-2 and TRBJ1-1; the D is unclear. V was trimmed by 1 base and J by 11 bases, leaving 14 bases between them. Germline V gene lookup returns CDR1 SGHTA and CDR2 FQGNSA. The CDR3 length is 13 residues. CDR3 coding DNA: TGTGCCAGCAGCTTAGGTGGGTCCCCGGGGGCTTTCTTT. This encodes CASSLGGSPGAFF.

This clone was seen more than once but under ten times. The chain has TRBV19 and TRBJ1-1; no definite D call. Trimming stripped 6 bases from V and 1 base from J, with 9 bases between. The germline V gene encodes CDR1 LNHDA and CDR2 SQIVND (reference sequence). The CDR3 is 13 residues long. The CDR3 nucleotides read TGTGCCAGTAGGAGGCCGGCGAACACTGAAGCTTTCTTT. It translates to CASRRPANTEAFF.

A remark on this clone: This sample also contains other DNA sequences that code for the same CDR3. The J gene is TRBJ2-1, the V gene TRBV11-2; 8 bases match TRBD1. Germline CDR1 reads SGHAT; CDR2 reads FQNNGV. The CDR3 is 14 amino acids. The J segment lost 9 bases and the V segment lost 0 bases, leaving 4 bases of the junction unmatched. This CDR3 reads CASSLEAGGGEQFF. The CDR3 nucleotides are TGTGCCAGCAGCTTAGAGGCAGGGGGCGGTGAGCAGTTCTTC. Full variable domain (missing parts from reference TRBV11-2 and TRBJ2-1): EAGVAQSPRYKIIEKRQSVAFWCNPISGHATLYWYQQILGQGPKLLIQFQNNGVVDDSQLPKDRFSAERLKGVDSTLKIQPAKLEDSAVYLCASSLEAGGGEQFFGPGTRLTVL.